The clone carrying this TCR beta chain was found once. The antigen is unknown. These data come from a study of Ad26.COV2.S vaccination and SARS-CoV-2 variants. There are 15 residues in the CDR3. Germline CDR1 reads SGDLS; CDR2 reads YYNGEE. Trimming removed 0 bases from V and 0 bases from J, with 9 bases in between. Study-level points and caveats: Vaccinees displayed broader spike-specific TCR repertoires than placebo recipients.

Sequenced by immunoSEQ multiplex PCR; TCRdb stores in-frame clones only, minus some. The sample holds over 90,000 clones, less than 85% seen once. The rearrangement links TRBV9 to TRBJ2-5; D possibly matches TRBD1 or TRBD2 (5 bases each). The starting material was peripheral blood, obtained after recovery from COVID-19. This receptor was identified in a human donor who had recovered from COVID-19. CDR3 coding DNA: TGTGCCAGCAGCGTAGGAGGGACGGACCAAGAGACCCAGTACTTC. This codes for CASSVGGTDQETQYF.